This T cell receptor beta chain was sequenced during a study of Graves' ophthalmopathy and Graves' hyperthyroidism. RNA transcripts were the template, and TCR beta CDR3 regions were amplified from them. An initial RT-PCR round employing HTBI primers preceded a second-round multiplex PCR. TCRdb fed the multiplex PCR reads into MiXCR, producing one record per CDR3 protein. Of approximately 330,000 distinct CDR3 sequences in the sample, roughly a sixth were seen once. This clonotype was found many times. The V gene's germline CDR1 is LNHDA and CDR2 SQIVND (reference sequence). Trimming shortened V by 1 base and J by 1 base, and 11 bases separated the two germline ends. CDR3 length: 15 residues.

The TCR comes from an adult man with Graves' ophthalmopathy. Sequencing was done on a sample of peripheral blood. The chain uses TRBV19 and TRBJ2-7, with D unresolved. The CDR3 protein is CASSIGRLGSYEQYF. DNA of the CDR3: TGTGCCAGTAGTATAGGGCGGCTGGGTTCCTACGAGCAGTACTTC.